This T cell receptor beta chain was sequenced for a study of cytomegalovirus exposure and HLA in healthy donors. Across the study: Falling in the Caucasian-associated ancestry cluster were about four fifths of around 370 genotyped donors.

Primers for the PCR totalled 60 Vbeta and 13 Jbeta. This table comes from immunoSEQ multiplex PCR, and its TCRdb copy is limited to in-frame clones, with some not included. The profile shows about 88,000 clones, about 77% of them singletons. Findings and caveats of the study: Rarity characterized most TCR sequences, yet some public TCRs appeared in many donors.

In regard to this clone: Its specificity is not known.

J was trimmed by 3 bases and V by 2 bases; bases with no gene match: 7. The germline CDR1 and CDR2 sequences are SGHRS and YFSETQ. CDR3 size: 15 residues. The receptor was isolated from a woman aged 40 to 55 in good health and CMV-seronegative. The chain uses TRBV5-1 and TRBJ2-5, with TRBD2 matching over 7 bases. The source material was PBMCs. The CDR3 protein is CASSFQRGWEETQYF. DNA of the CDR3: TGCGCCAGCAGCTTCCAGCGGGGCTGGGAAGAGACCCAGTACTTC.